The text below deals with one T cell receptor beta chain. Its antigen is unknown. These data come from a study of cytomegalovirus exposure and HLA in healthy donors. Study overall: Unique TCRs from HLA-typed donors, around 93 million of them, were held in an early data release.

Study conclusions and caveats: TCR beta chains associated with HLA were, in a later analysis, more clonally expanded than equally common others. Reports showed the classifier diagnosing cytomegalovirus status with high specificity and sensitivity. Looking again later, the authors saw that most CMV-associated TCR beta chains seemed HLA-restricted.

PCR involved 60 Vbeta and 13 Jbeta primers. Clones were sequenced by immunoSEQ multiplex PCR, and TCRdb holds only the in-frame ones, with some missing. The table lists more than 150,000 clones, approximately 80% of them singletons, with around 5.9% in the top ten. The CDR3 sequence is 11 residues long. Trimming cost V 4 bases and J 3 bases, with 4 bases left between them. Germline lookup yields CDR1 WSHSY and CDR2 SAAADI. Sequencing used PBMCs. The receptor was isolated from a woman in her 30s in good health and CMV-seropositive. The chain couples TRBV10-2 to TRBJ2-7; D not certain. Here the CDR3 DNA reads TGCGCCAGCAGTGTCCGCTACGAGCAGTACTTC. This sequence encodes CASSVRYEQYF.